The rows below give T cell receptor beta chains drawn from one sample of a study of control samples from healthy donors and cancer patients. Sequenced by immunoSEQ multiplex PCR; TCRdb stores in-frame clones only, minus some. The sample lists approximately 90,000 clones, approximately 84% occurring once. The source material was PBMCs. The receptors shown here come from a man aged 65-85 years with lung cancer. CDR3s leave out the opening cysteine and the closing phenylalanine or tryptophan. D genes are given only for firm matches.

V: TRBV18; J: TRBJ1-3; D: TRBD1; CDR3: ASSPTGGATNTIY
V: TRBV2; J: TRBJ2-3; D: .; CDR3: ASRGINTDTQY
V: TRBV11-2; J: TRBJ1-3; D: .; CDR3: ASKQGGNTIY
V: TRBV29-1; J: TRBJ2-3; D: .; CDR3: SVAPTGYTQY
V: TRBV24-1; J: TRBJ2-5; D: .; CDR3: ATSGGGGETQY
V: TRBV19; J: TRBJ1-5; D: .; CDR3: ASSILNQPQH
V: TRBV6-5; J: TRBJ1-1; D: .; CDR3: ASSSSRGTEAF
V: TRBV27; J: TRBJ2-1; D: .; CDR3: ASSLSSPRRANEQF
V: TRBV24-1; J: TRBJ2-1; D: TRBD2; CDR3: ATSGGGLFVNEQF
V: TRBV6-2/TRBV6-3; J: TRBJ2-7; D: .; CDR3: ASSYWGFANGSYEQY
V: TRBV6-2/TRBV6-3; J: TRBJ1-1; D: .; CDR3: ASSYSVGDTEAF
V: TRBV30; J: TRBJ2-7; D: .; CDR3: AWTDSYEQY
V: TRBV15; J: TRBJ2-1; D: .; CDR3: ATSRASGAPEQF
V: TRBV11-2; J: TRBJ2-3; D: .; CDR3: ASSLGRGPDTQY
V: TRBV12-3/TRBV12-4; J: TRBJ1-2; D: .; CDR3: ASSLSGGWGYT
V: TRBV3-1/TRBV3-2; J: TRBJ1-5; D: .; CDR3: ASSQGIAGEPQH
V: TRBV12-3/TRBV12-4; J: TRBJ1-5; D: .; CDR3: ASSFLSNQPQH
V: TRBV19; J: TRBJ1-3; D: .; CDR3: ASSIIGREDTIY
V: TRBV3-1/TRBV3-2; J: TRBJ1-3; D: .; CDR3: ASSLSTLRTSGNTIY
V: TRBV7-7; J: TRBJ2-1; D: TRBD2; CDR3: ASSFTSGANNEQF
V: TRBV30; J: TRBJ2-1; D: .; CDR3: AWTPTAQNYNEQF
V: TRBV5-1; J: TRBJ2-1; D: TRBD1; CDR3: ASSLDGYRGPRGEQF
V: TRBV28; J: TRBJ1-1; D: .; CDR3: ASSSTGSKAF
V: TRBV9; J: TRBJ2-5; D: TRBD1; CDR3: ASRRGQSQETQY
V: TRBV18; J: TRBJ2-5; D: TRBD1; CDR3: ASSPRGDRQETQY
V: TRBV24-1; J: TRBJ2-2; D: TRBD1; CDR3: AIQGQNIGELF
V: TRBV18; J: TRBJ1-2; D: .; CDR3: ASSPQQGDDGYT
V: TRBV20-1; J: TRBJ1-5; D: TRBD1; CDR3: SASSGRGLQPQH
V: TRBV3-1/TRBV3-2; J: TRBJ1-3; D: TRBD1; CDR3: ASSPGQDRVSLWKHIY
V: TRBV7-9; J: TRBJ2-7; D: .; CDR3: ASSSGLYEQY
V: TRBV19; J: TRBJ2-2; D: TRBD2; CDR3: ASSIEASGSNTGELF
V: TRBV24-1; J: TRBJ2-7; D: .; CDR3: ATSDTRTSGYEQY
V: TRBV6-5; J: TRBJ2-7; D: .; CDR3: ASSLPTSYEQY
V: TRBV6-4; J: TRBJ2-2; D: .; CDR3: ASSDSATRDTGELF
V: TRBV4-3; J: TRBJ1-2; D: TRBD1; CDR3: ASSQATGGGYT
V: TRBV15; J: TRBJ1-2; D: .; CDR3: ATSRTDPTGYT
V: TRBV7-2; J: TRBJ2-2; D: TRBD1; CDR3: ASTLGTGLTGELF
V: TRBV7-9; J: TRBJ2-3; D: TRBD2; CDR3: ASSLWTSSDTQY
V: TRBV27; J: TRBJ2-7; D: TRBD1; CDR3: ASSFGQVYEQY
V: TRBV6-5; J: TRBJ1-2; D: TRBD1; CDR3: ASSYSGQGNGYT
V: TRBV18; J: TRBJ2-5; D: TRBD1; CDR3: ASSPNTGTGKGTQY
V: TRBV7-2; J: TRBJ2-1; D: TRBD2; CDR3: ASSPRLGGGAHNEQF
V: TRBV9; J: TRBJ2-1; D: .; CDR3: ASSDGREAYEQF
V: TRBV6-1; J: TRBJ1-1; D: .; CDR3: ASSEARNGGESF
V: TRBV7-9; J: TRBJ2-3; D: .; CDR3: ASSSQGLTSTDTQY
V: TRBV5-6; J: TRBJ1-6; D: .; CDR3: ASSSDAGGGSPLH
V: TRBV5-6; J: TRBJ2-2; D: .; CDR3: ASSLRSIGNTGELF
V: TRBV9; J: TRBJ2-1; D: TRBD2; CDR3: ASSPSSGGPSSYNEQF
V: TRBV2; J: TRBJ1-5; D: .; CDR3: ASGRQANQPQH
V: TRBV6-4; J: TRBJ2-7; D: TRBD2; CDR3: ASSAASGGKYEQY
V: TRBV19; J: TRBJ1-1; D: TRBD1; CDR3: ASSTTGGAAFEAF
V: TRBV4-2; J: TRBJ2-3; D: TRBD2; CDR3: ASSHLAEGSDPQY
V: TRBV19; J: TRBJ2-5; D: .; CDR3: ASSPSWTGRQETQY
V: TRBV12-3/TRBV12-4; J: TRBJ2-7; D: .; CDR3: ASSWGPTYEQY
V: TRBV7-3; J: TRBJ1-1; D: .; CDR3: ASSLSKDTEAF
V: TRBV25-1; J: TRBJ2-1; D: .; CDR3: ASSDGRGVGMYNEQF
V: TRBV5-6; J: TRBJ2-3; D: TRBD1; CDR3: ASSQQPDRLEGTQY
V: TRBV3-1/TRBV3-2; J: TRBJ1-2; D: .; CDR3: ASSPSDLPKDGYT